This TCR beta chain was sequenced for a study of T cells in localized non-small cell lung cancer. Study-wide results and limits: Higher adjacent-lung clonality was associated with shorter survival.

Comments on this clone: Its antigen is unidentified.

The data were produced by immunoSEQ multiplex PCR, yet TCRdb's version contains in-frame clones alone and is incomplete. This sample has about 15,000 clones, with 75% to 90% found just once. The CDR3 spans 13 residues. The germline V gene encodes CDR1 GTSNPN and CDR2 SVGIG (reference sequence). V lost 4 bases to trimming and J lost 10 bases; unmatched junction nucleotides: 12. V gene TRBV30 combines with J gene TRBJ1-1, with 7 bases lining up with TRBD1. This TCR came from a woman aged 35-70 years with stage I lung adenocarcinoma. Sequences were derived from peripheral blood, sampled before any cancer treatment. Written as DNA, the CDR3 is TGTGCCTGGATCCGTAAAGACAGGGTGGGAGCTTTCTTT. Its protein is CAWIRKDRVGAFF.